The present T cell receptor (beta chain) was sequenced within a study of early T cells in non-severe SARS-CoV-2 infection (dated by TCRdb to about 2021). In terms of the full investigation: Because TCR sequencing was done on bulk RNA from unsorted whole blood, the alpha and beta chains could not be paired. Points the paper makes about the study in general: Matching against VDJdb was skewed toward anti-spike CD8 responses, likely underestimated virus-specific expansions, and missed private and CD4 specificities.

The study was a case-control design nested within a healthcare worker cohort in London, UK, with weekly nasopharyngeal swab PCR tests and blood sampling. Between 23 and 31 March 2020, the week of the UK lockdown, healthcare workers were enrolled and then followed up weekly for as long as 16 weeks. A remark on this clonotype: Its binding antigen is unknown. No per-base quality is available; no much larger clone lies one base away.

The germline V gene encodes CDR1 SGDLS and CDR2 YYNGEE. V was cut back by 0 bases and J by 9 bases, leaving a gap of 13 bases between them. The CDR3 has 14 amino acids, counting the end cysteine and phenylalanine. Only the CDR3 DNA stays, 42 bases, in frame from base 1. Receptor amplification or capture employed 5' RACE. Data came from a NextSeq 500. In the TCR library protocol, unique molecular identifiers were attached to individual cDNA molecules to correct for PCR bias and sequencing error. Both TCR alpha and beta chains were sequenced, and tight co-correlation was observed between alpha and beta sequence abundances in each sample. For the original study's pipeline: V gene, J gene and CDR3 annotation of TCR sequences was performed with Decombinator V4. TCRs were defined as expanded if a significant change between any two time points was detected under a Poisson model with p below 0.0001. TCR abundances were normalised to the total number of TCRs sequenced per sample and were expressed as counts per million. MAIT TCRs were defined by TRAV1-2 paired with TRAJ12, TRAJ20 or TRAJ33, and iNKT TCRs by TRAV10 paired with TRAJ18. A search of VDJdb, accessed on 1 November 2021, was run for TCRs annotated to CMV, EBV and SARS-CoV-2, with TCRs annotated for multiple antigens excluded. The raw public reads went through TCRdb reprocessing: fastp at Q25, MiXCR clone calling, in-frame beta chains kept. A single entry per CDR3 protein holds the most common genes and DNA from its merged rows. TCRdb, not the original authors, processed these V and J calls. Counted in this sample were 99,000 or so distinct CDR3 sequences; 16% of them appeared once. In total, the top ten clones hold over 0.95% of the sample.

The V and J genes are TRBV9 and TRBJ2-1; the D region may be TRBD1 or TRBD2, each matching 6 bases equally. The clonotype comes from an adult who was a healthcare worker with PCR-confirmed SARS-CoV-2 infection or an uninfected control (not recorded which). The sample taken for sequencing was whole blood. Here is the DNA: TGTGCCAGCAGCGTAGAGACCGGAGGGGGTGAGCAGTTCTTC. It translates to CASSVETGGGEQFF.